Shown below are 2 T cell receptor beta chains from a single sample sequenced in a study of technical replicates of blood from several donors. Using immunoSEQ multiplex PCR, the repertoire was profiled, and TCRdb retains in-frame clones only, with some absent. The repertoire includes under 15,000 clones, 93% of them detected once, and 7.5% to 9.5% sits in the top ten. The sample taken for sequencing was PBMCs. These receptors were taken from a human donor in good health.

J is TRBJ2-7 and V is TRBV10-3; 10 bases align to TRBD1. Germline CDR1 reads ENHRY; CDR2 reads SYGVKD. The junction had 4 bases not matched to a gene; V was cut back by 0 bases and J by 2 bases. This CDR3 spans 16 amino acids. CDR3 DNA: TGTGCCATCAGTGAGTCTAGGACAGGGGGAGCCTACGAGCAGTACTTC. Translated: CAISESRTGGAYEQYF.

The V call is TRBV28, the J call TRBJ2-7, with a tentative D call TRBD1 (6 bases). CDR3 length: 13 amino acids. Germline assignment: CDR1 MDHEN and CDR2 SYDVKM. V lost 10 bases, J lost 4 bases, and 17 bases lay in between. The CDR3 DNA reads as TGTGCCACCCAACCGGGACAAGCTTACGAGCAGTACTTC. Translating it yields CATQPGQAYEQYF.